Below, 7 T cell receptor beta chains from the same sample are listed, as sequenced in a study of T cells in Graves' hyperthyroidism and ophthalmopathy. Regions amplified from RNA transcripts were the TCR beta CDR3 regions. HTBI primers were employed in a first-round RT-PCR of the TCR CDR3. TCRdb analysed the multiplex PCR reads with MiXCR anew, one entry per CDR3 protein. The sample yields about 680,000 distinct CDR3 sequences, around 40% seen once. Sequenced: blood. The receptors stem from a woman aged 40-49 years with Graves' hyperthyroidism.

The CDR3 DNA reads TGTGCCAGCAGCGGATCACACAAGTCGAGGGACGGGGAGCTGTTTTTT. Its translation is CASSGSHKSRDGELFF. This chain links TRBV7-9 with TRBJ2-2; a possible D gene is TRBD2 (5 bases). The ends were cut back, 5 bases at V and 7 bases at J, with 20 bases in the middle. The germline CDR1 and CDR2 sequences are SEHNR and FQNEAQ (reference sequence). The CDR3 is 16 amino acids.

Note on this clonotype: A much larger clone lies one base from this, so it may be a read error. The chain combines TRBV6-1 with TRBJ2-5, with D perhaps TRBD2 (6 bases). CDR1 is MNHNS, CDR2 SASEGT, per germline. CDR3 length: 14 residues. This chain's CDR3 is CANSGSRGQETQYF. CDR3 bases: TGTGCCAACAGTGGAAGTCGGGGGCAAGAGACCCAGTACTTC.

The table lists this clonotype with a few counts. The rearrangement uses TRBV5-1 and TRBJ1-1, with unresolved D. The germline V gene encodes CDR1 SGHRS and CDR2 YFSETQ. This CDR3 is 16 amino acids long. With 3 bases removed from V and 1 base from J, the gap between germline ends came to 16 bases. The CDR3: CASSSRTADGNTEAFF. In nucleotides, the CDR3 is TGCGCCAGCAGCTCGCGGACTGCCGACGGGAACACTGAAGCTTTCTTT.

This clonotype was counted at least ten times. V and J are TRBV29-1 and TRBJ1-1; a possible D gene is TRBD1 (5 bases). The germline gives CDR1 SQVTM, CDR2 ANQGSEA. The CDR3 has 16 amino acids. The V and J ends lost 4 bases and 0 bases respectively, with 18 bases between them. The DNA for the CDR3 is TGCAGCGTTGTGGGGGTCTCCGATCTCCTGAACACTGAAGCTTTCTTT. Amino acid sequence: CSVVGVSDLLNTEAFF.

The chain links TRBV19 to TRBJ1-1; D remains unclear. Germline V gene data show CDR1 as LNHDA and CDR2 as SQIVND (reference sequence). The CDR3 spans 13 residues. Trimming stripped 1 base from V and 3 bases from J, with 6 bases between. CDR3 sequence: CASSIAEDTEAFF. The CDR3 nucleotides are TGTGCCAGTAGTATAGCGGAGGACACTGAAGCTTTCTTT.

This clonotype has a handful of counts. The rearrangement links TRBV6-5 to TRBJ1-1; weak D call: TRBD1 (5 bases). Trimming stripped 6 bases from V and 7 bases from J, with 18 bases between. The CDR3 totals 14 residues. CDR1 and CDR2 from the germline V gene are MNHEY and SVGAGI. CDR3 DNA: TGTGCCAGCAGCCCGGGACGGACCACAGGTGAAGCTTTCTTT. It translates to CASSPGRTTGEAFF.

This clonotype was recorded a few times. The CDR3 loop reads CASSFRTIGGHEQYF. CDR3 DNA sequence: TGTGCCAGCAGCTTCCGGACGATTGGAGGTCACGAGCAGTACTTC. This chain uses TRBV13 with TRBJ2-7; D possibly corresponds to TRBD2 (5 bases). V lost 3 bases to trimming and J lost 5 bases, with 17 bases between them. Per the germline V gene, CDR1 is PRHDT and CDR2 is FYEKMQ (reference sequence). This CDR3 has 15 amino acids.